One and the same sample provided the 5 T cell receptor beta chains below, sequenced in a study of CD8 T cells in ankylosing spondylitis. These receptors have no known antigen. Whole-study findings and limits: It appeared that ankylosing spondylitis blood was characterized by a TCR beta motif of roughly 8 highly homologous variants.

From the 5' RACE reads, TCRdb called clonotypes with MiXCR, one entry per CDR3 protein. This sample has 500,000 to 650,000 distinct CDR3 sequences; approximately 5.3% occur once, and the top ten carry under 4.5%. The sample consisted of blood, either unsorted or a sorted T cell fraction (not recorded which). All receptors come from a male donor with ankylosing spondylitis.

This clonotype was detected many times. The V and J genes are TRBV7-3 and TRBJ1-1; 9 bases fit TRBD1. With 4 bases clipped from V and 4 bases from J, the junction kept 4 bases outside the gene matches. The CDR3 runs 14 residues. Per germline, CDR1 SGHTA and CDR2 FQGTGA. The CDR3 DNA is TGTGCCAGCAGCTCACAGGGGGCTGGCACTGAAGCTTTCTTT. Translating gives CASSSQGAGTEAFF.

This clonotype was counted ten times or more. The chain recombines TRBV7-8 with TRBJ2-1, with TRBD2 matching 9 bases. Germline CDR1 SGHVS, CDR2 FQNEAQ. There are 17 residues in the CDR3. The V and J ends lost 1 base and 4 bases, in that order; junction bases with no gene match: 8. The CDR3 loop reads CASSLDGGGGWYNEQFF. The CDR3 DNA sequence: TGTGCCAGCAGCTTAGATGGCGGGGGGGGTTGGTACAATGAGCAGTTCTTC.

This clonotype showed up many times. This sequence joins TRBV7-9 and TRBJ2-1; TRBD2 aligns across 9 bases. V lost 1 base to trimming and J lost 5 bases; unmatched junction nucleotides: 3. The length of the CDR3 is 15 residues. Germline values: CDR1 SEHNR, CDR2 FQNEAQ (reference sequence). The CDR3 protein is CASSLGGLANNEQFF. Written as DNA, the CDR3 is TGTGCCAGCAGCTTAGGAGGACTAGCGAACAATGAGCAGTTCTTC.

This clonotype was detected ten times or more. The rearrangement links TRBV5-1 to TRBJ1-5; TRBD1 matches at 7 bases. Trimming at V came to 3 bases and at J to 3 bases, leaving 9 bases not matched to a gene. Germline assignment: CDR1 SGHRS and CDR2 YFSETQ. The CDR3 sequence is 16 residues long. CDR3 sequence (DNA): TGCGCCAGCAGCTACGGACCCGACAGGGCCAATCAGCCCCAGCATTTT. This gives the protein CASSYGPDRANQPQHF.

This clonotype was recorded at least ten times. The chain uses TRBV10-3 and TRBJ2-5; TRBD2 matches at 9 bases. The CDR3 consists of 14 residues. V dropped 10 bases and J dropped 5; count of bases not matched to a gene: 11. CDR1 and CDR2 from the germline V gene are ENHRY and SYGVKD. Here the CDR3 reads CATSRAGGGETQYF. In DNA form, the CDR3 reads TGTGCCACAAGCAGAGCGGGGGGTGGGGAGACCCAGTACTTC.